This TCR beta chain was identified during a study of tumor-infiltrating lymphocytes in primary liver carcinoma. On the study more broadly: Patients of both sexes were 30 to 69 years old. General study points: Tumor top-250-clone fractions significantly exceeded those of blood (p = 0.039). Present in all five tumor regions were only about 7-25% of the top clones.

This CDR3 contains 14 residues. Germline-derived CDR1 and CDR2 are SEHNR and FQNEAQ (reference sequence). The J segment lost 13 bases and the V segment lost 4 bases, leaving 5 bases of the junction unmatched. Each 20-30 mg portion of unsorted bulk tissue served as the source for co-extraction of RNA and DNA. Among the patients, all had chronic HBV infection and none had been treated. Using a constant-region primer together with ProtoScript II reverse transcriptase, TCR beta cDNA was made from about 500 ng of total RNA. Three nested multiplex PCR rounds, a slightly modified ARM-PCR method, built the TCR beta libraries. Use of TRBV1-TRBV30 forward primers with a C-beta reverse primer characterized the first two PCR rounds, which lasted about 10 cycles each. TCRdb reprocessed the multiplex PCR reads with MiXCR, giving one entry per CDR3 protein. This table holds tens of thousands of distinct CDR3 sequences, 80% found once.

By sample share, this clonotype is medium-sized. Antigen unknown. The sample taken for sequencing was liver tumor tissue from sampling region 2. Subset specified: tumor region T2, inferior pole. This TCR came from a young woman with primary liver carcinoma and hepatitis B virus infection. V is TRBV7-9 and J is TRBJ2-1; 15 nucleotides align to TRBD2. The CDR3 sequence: CASSSGTSGRYQFF. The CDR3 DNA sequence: TGTGCCAGCAGCTCCGGGACTAGCGGGAGGTATCAGTTCTTC.